Listed below are T cell receptor beta chains from one sample, sequenced in a study of OX40 agonist ivuxolimab in advanced cancers. The assay was immunoSEQ multiplex PCR, and TCRdb's table has in-frame clones only and misses some. This table has about 22,000 clones, 77% appearing once. Sample: CD4+ or CD8+ T cells sorted from blood, taken in a trial of the OX40 agonist ivuxolimab. Every receptor here comes from an adult with an advanced solid tumor such as melanoma, head and neck, liver or kidney cancer. Both conserved end residues are part of each CDR3. Each record gives: D gene, V gene, clone size, J gene, CDR3 protein, CDR3 DNA. D genes are given only for firm matches. Clone size is stated in some rows and not others, as once, few, many or a class when expanded.

d_call: TRBD2; v_call: TRBV7-9; clone_size: few; j_call: TRBJ2-5; cdr3_aa: CASSFDRGGGTQYF; cdr3_nt: TGTGCCAGCAGCTTTGATCGCGGCGGGGGGACCCAGTACTTC
d_call: .; v_call: TRBV11-3; clone_size: few; j_call: TRBJ2-5; cdr3_aa: CASSLGARGQETQYF; cdr3_nt: TGTGCCAGCAGCTTAGGAGCGAGAGGGCAAGAGACCCAGTACTTC
d_call: .; v_call: TRBV7-8; clone_size: medium-sized; j_call: TRBJ1-6; cdr3_aa: CASSLEGNYNSPLHF; cdr3_nt: TGTGCCAGCAGCTTAGAGGGAAACTATAATTCACCCCTCCACTTT
d_call: .; v_call: TRBV5-8; clone_size: .; j_call: TRBJ1-1; cdr3_aa: CASSLWGTLLLTEAFF; cdr3_nt: TGTGCCAGCAGCTTATGGGGGACACTATTGTTGACTGAAGCTTTCTTT
d_call: .; v_call: TRBV20-1; clone_size: .; j_call: TRBJ2-3; cdr3_aa: CSATSGSTQYF; cdr3_nt: TGCAGTGCTACGTCGGGGAGTACGCAGTATTTT
d_call: .; v_call: TRBV9; clone_size: .; j_call: TRBJ2-3; cdr3_aa: CASSVVGSTDTQYF; cdr3_nt: TGTGCCAGCAGCGTAGTGGGGTCCACAGATACGCAGTATTTT
d_call: .; v_call: TRBV4-1; clone_size: .; j_call: TRBJ1-4; cdr3_aa: CASSQEASGNEKLFF; cdr3_nt: TGCGCCAGCAGCCAAGAGGCCTCGGGAAATGAAAAACTGTTTTTT
d_call: .; v_call: TRBV7-8; clone_size: .; j_call: TRBJ2-5; cdr3_aa: CASSLARLAKRETQYF; cdr3_nt: TGTGCCAGCAGCTTAGCGCGGCTAGCAAAGCGAGAGACCCAGTACTTC
d_call: TRBD2; v_call: TRBV2; clone_size: few; j_call: TRBJ2-3; cdr3_aa: CASSDGLGTSGTDTQYF; cdr3_nt: TGTGCCAGCAGTGACGGATTGGGGACTAGCGGGACAGATACGCAGTATTTT
d_call: .; v_call: TRBV4-1; clone_size: few; j_call: TRBJ1-2; cdr3_aa: CASSQDLGRDYGYTF; cdr3_nt: TGCGCCAGCAGCCAAGATCTGGGGCGAGACTATGGCTACACCTTC
d_call: .; v_call: TRBV12-5; clone_size: .; j_call: TRBJ2-7; cdr3_aa: CASGLPKYEQYF; cdr3_nt: TGTGCTAGTGGTTTGCCTAAGTACGAGCAGTACTTC
d_call: TRBD1; v_call: TRBV29-1; clone_size: .; j_call: TRBJ1-3; cdr3_aa: CSVERGDSSGNTIYF; cdr3_nt: TGCAGCGTTGAGCGGGGGGACAGCTCTGGAAACACCATATATTTT
d_call: .; v_call: TRBV21-1; clone_size: .; j_call: TRBJ1-1; cdr3_aa: CAIILRGGKNTEAFF; cdr3_nt: TGTGCCATCATCCTAAGGGGCGGAAAGAACACTGAAGCTTTCTTT
d_call: .; v_call: TRBV5-6; clone_size: .; j_call: TRBJ2-7; cdr3_aa: CASSLEWATYEQYF; cdr3_nt: TGTGCCAGCAGCTTGGAATGGGCAACCTACGAGCAGTACTTC
d_call: .; v_call: TRBV4-1; clone_size: .; j_call: TRBJ2-3; cdr3_aa: CASSQEIRADTQYF; cdr3_nt: TGCGCCAGCAGCCAAGAAATTCGAGCAGATACGCAGTATTTT
d_call: .; v_call: TRBV6-1; clone_size: .; j_call: TRBJ2-1; cdr3_aa: CASSEDRAAYNEQFF; cdr3_nt: TGTGCCAGCAGTGAAGACAGGGCCGCCTACAATGAGCAGTTCTTC
d_call: .; v_call: TRBV19; clone_size: .; j_call: TRBJ2-3; cdr3_aa: CASNNRDIGTQYF; cdr3_nt: TGTGCCAGTAATAACCGGGACATCGGTACGCAGTATTTT
d_call: TRBD2; v_call: TRBV29-1; clone_size: .; j_call: TRBJ2-3; cdr3_aa: CSSEARRSGGADTQYF; cdr3_nt: TGCAGCTCCGAGGCGAGAAGAAGCGGGGGGGCCGATACGCAGTATTTT
d_call: TRBD2; v_call: TRBV7-6; clone_size: .; j_call: TRBJ2-7; cdr3_aa: CASSLSPSGGAATSYEQYF; cdr3_nt: TGTGCCAGCAGCTTATCGCCTAGCGGGGGGGCCGCTACCTCCTACGAGCAGTACTTC
d_call: TRBD2; v_call: TRBV13; clone_size: .; j_call: TRBJ2-1; cdr3_aa: CASSFPGLVTNEQFF; cdr3_nt: TGTGCCAGCAGCTTTCCGGGACTAGTAACTAATGAGCAGTTCTTC
d_call: .; v_call: TRBV5-8; clone_size: .; j_call: TRBJ1-5; cdr3_aa: CASSADISNQPQHF; cdr3_nt: TGTGCCAGCAGCGCCGACATAAGCAATCAGCCCCAGCATTTT
d_call: TRBD1; v_call: TRBV2; clone_size: .; j_call: TRBJ2-4; cdr3_aa: CASGTGGDNIQYF; cdr3_nt: TGTGCCAGCGGGACAGGGGGCGACAACATTCAGTACTTC
d_call: .; v_call: TRBV11-2; clone_size: .; j_call: TRBJ2-5; cdr3_aa: CASSLVNQETQYF; cdr3_nt: TGTGCCAGCAGCTTAGTTAACCAAGAGACCCAGTACTTC
d_call: TRBD1; v_call: TRBV4-3; clone_size: .; j_call: TRBJ2-7; cdr3_aa: CASSPLMGQHPAEQYF; cdr3_nt: TGCGCCAGCAGCCCCCTAATGGGACAGCACCCCGCCGAGCAGTACTTC
d_call: TRBD1; v_call: TRBV11-2; clone_size: few; j_call: TRBJ1-2; cdr3_aa: CASSLAAGGPYGYTF; cdr3_nt: TGTGCCAGCAGCTTAGCCGCAGGGGGGCCCTATGGCTACACCTTC
d_call: .; v_call: TRBV6-6; clone_size: .; j_call: TRBJ1-2; cdr3_aa: CASSYSVQGRGYTF; cdr3_nt: TGTGCCAGCAGTTACTCGGTCCAGGGCCGAGGCTACACCTTC
d_call: .; v_call: TRBV6-1; clone_size: .; j_call: TRBJ1-5; cdr3_aa: CASSLTADSNQPQHF; cdr3_nt: TGTGCCAGCAGTTTGACCGCTGATAGCAATCAGCCCCAGCATTTT
d_call: .; v_call: TRBV6-5; clone_size: medium-sized; j_call: TRBJ1-2; cdr3_aa: CASSYSTDLYGYTF; cdr3_nt: TGTGCCAGCAGTTACTCTACGGACCTCTATGGCTACACCTTC
d_call: .; v_call: TRBV12-5; clone_size: .; j_call: TRBJ2-7; cdr3_aa: CASGGAAGPYEQYF; cdr3_nt: TGTGCTAGTGGTGGGGCGGCAGGGCCCTACGAGCAGTACTTC
d_call: .; v_call: TRBV5-4; clone_size: .; j_call: TRBJ1-3; cdr3_aa: CASSFGGGNTIYF; cdr3_nt: TGTGCCAGCAGCTTTGGGGGAGGAAACACCATATATTTT
d_call: .; v_call: TRBV2; clone_size: few; j_call: TRBJ1-1; cdr3_aa: CASSVGPELGAFF; cdr3_nt: TGTGCCAGCAGTGTTGGGCCAGAACTAGGGGCTTTCTTT
d_call: TRBD2; v_call: TRBV9; clone_size: .; j_call: TRBJ2-1; cdr3_aa: CASSVGASGGDNEQFF; cdr3_nt: TGTGCCAGCAGCGTAGGGGCTAGCGGGGGGGACAATGAGCAGTTCTTC
d_call: TRBD1; v_call: TRBV5-5; clone_size: medium-sized; j_call: TRBJ1-1; cdr3_aa: CASSLWTGGEAFF; cdr3_nt: TGTGCCAGCAGCCTTTGGACAGGGGGAGAAGCTTTCTTT
d_call: .; v_call: TRBV14; clone_size: once; j_call: TRBJ2-3; cdr3_aa: CASSQELGSADTQYF; cdr3_nt: TGTGCCAGCAGCCAAGAACTGGGGAGTGCAGATACGCAGTATTTT
d_call: .; v_call: TRBV5-4; clone_size: few; j_call: TRBJ1-2; cdr3_aa: CASSLVEEYYGYTF; cdr3_nt: TGTGCCAGCAGCTTGGTGGAGGAATACTATGGCTACACCTTC
d_call: .; v_call: TRBV4-3; clone_size: .; j_call: TRBJ1-4; cdr3_aa: CASSQEPKGLGEKLFF; cdr3_nt: TGCGCCAGCAGCCAAGAGCCGAAGGGGTTGGGTGAAAAACTGTTTTTT
d_call: .; v_call: TRBV19; clone_size: .; j_call: TRBJ2-2; cdr3_aa: CASSPPLRAGATGELFF; cdr3_nt: TGTGCCAGTAGTCCCCCCCTAAGGGCGGGGGCCACCGGGGAGCTGTTTTTT
d_call: .; v_call: TRBV10-2; clone_size: .; j_call: TRBJ2-5; cdr3_aa: CASRGDVQETQYF; cdr3_nt: TGCGCCAGCAGGGGGGATGTCCAAGAGACCCAGTACTTC
d_call: .; v_call: TRBV6-5; clone_size: .; j_call: TRBJ2-6; cdr3_aa: CASSWGGAGANVLTF; cdr3_nt: TGTGCCAGCAGCTGGGGGGGCGCTGGGGCCAACGTCCTGACTTTC
d_call: TRBD1; v_call: TRBV4-3; clone_size: .; j_call: TRBJ2-1; cdr3_aa: CASSQEPGTANNNEQFF; cdr3_nt: TGCGCCAGCAGCCAGGAACCCGGGACAGCTAACAACAATGAGCAGTTCTTC
d_call: TRBD2; v_call: TRBV9; clone_size: .; j_call: TRBJ2-3; cdr3_aa: CASSVDSRGVFADTQYF; cdr3_nt: TGTGCCAGCAGCGTAGACTCGCGGGGGGTTTTCGCAGATACGCAGTATTTT
d_call: .; v_call: TRBV9; clone_size: .; j_call: TRBJ2-5; cdr3_aa: CASSGDSSQETQYF; cdr3_nt: TGTGCCAGCAGCGGAGACAGTAGCCAAGAGACCCAGTACTTC
d_call: .; v_call: TRBV6-5; clone_size: .; j_call: TRBJ2-3; cdr3_aa: CASSAGFSDTQYF; cdr3_nt: TGTGCCAGCAGCGCAGGGTTTTCAGATACGCAGTATTTT
d_call: .; v_call: TRBV18; clone_size: .; j_call: TRBJ1-1; cdr3_aa: CASSPPRDRYTEAFF; cdr3_nt: TGTGCCAGCTCACCACCGCGAGACAGATACACTGAAGCTTTCTTT
d_call: TRBD1; v_call: TRBV29-1; clone_size: .; j_call: TRBJ2-7; cdr3_aa: CSVELRDRPAYEQYF; cdr3_nt: TGCAGCGTTGAACTACGGGACAGGCCGGCCTACGAGCAGTACTTC
d_call: .; v_call: TRBV10-3; clone_size: once; j_call: TRBJ2-1; cdr3_aa: CAISDAASRYNEQFF; cdr3_nt: TGTGCCATCAGTGACGCCGCCTCCCGATACAATGAGCAGTTCTTC
d_call: .; v_call: TRBV6-5; clone_size: .; j_call: TRBJ2-7; cdr3_aa: CASSPVRYSPYEQYF; cdr3_nt: TGTGCCAGCAGCCCGGTGAGGTATAGTCCCTACGAGCAGTACTTC
d_call: TRBD1; v_call: TRBV30; clone_size: few; j_call: TRBJ2-7; cdr3_aa: CAWSVGGQGSHEQYF; cdr3_nt: TGTGCCTGGAGTGTAGGGGGACAGGGTTCCCACGAGCAGTACTTC
d_call: .; v_call: TRBV7-6; clone_size: .; j_call: TRBJ2-1; cdr3_aa: CASSLGRDNEQFF; cdr3_nt: TGTGCCAGCAGCTTAGGGCGGGACAATGAGCAGTTCTTC
d_call: .; v_call: TRBV7-6; clone_size: .; j_call: TRBJ1-2; cdr3_aa: CASSPDGGAYGYTF; cdr3_nt: TGTGCCAGCAGTCCCGACGGGGGCGCCTATGGCTACACCTTC
d_call: TRBD2; v_call: TRBV6-5; clone_size: .; j_call: TRBJ2-2; cdr3_aa: CASSYRGEAGELFF; cdr3_nt: TGTGCCAGCAGTTACCGGGGGGAGGCCGGGGAGCTGTTTTTT
d_call: .; v_call: TRBV6-5; clone_size: few; j_call: TRBJ1-6; cdr3_aa: CASSYSSSGVNSPLHF; cdr3_nt: TGTGCCAGCAGTTACTCCTCGAGCGGGGTAAATTCACCCCTCCACTTT
d_call: TRBD1; v_call: TRBV2; clone_size: .; j_call: TRBJ2-4; cdr3_aa: CASSAKTGPFAAKNIQYF; cdr3_nt: TGTGCCAGCAGTGCCAAGACAGGGCCCTTCGCGGCCAAAAACATTCAGTACTTC